Below, 18 T cell receptor beta chains from the same sample are listed, as sequenced in a study of cytomegalovirus exposure and HLA in healthy donors. PCR was performed using 60 Vbeta and 13 Jbeta primers. Assay used: immunoSEQ multiplex PCR; TCRdb lists only in-frame clones, some missing. The data show 100,000 or so clones, with approximately 69% seen just once and more than 2.5% held by the top ten. The sample taken for sequencing was PBMCs. Receptor source: a young man in good health and CMV-seronegative.

The count of this clone is one. J is TRBJ2-7 and V is TRBV10-3; 8 bases agree with TRBD2. Germline CDR1 is ENHRY and CDR2 is SYGVKD. After removal of 2 bases from V and 5 bases from J, the junction contained 5 bases not matched to a gene. The CDR3 totals 14 residues. The CDR3 reads CAISEGLAGHEQYF. CDR3 bases: TGTGCCATCAGTGAGGGATTAGCGGGACACGAGCAGTACTTC.

The rearrangement uses TRBV10-1 and TRBJ2-2; TRBD1 matches at 7 bases. CDR3 size: 15 residues. Germline V gene sequence: CDR1 WNHNN, CDR2 SYGVQD (reference sequence). The V and J ends lost 5 bases and 1 base, in that order; junction bases with no gene match: 4. CDR3 coding DNA: TGCGCCAGCAGTTATGGGACAGAGAACACCGGGGAGCTGTTTTTT. This encodes CASSYGTENTGELFF.

The chain is built from TRBV23-1 and TRBJ2-1; 7 nucleotides line up with TRBD2. TRBV23-1 is assigned to the ORF class and has an uncertain function. The CDR3 is made up of 17 amino acids. V shed 0 bases and J 0 bases; nucleotides not matched to a gene: 5. CDR3 DNA sequence: TGCGCCAGCAGTCAATCCCTCGGACTAGGCTCCTACAATGAGCAGTTCTTC. Residues: CASSQSLGLGSYNEQFF.

The J gene is TRBJ1-2, the V gene TRBV28; unclear D gene. V was pared by 3 bases and J by 2 bases, with 4 bases between. There are 12 residues in the CDR3. Per the germline V gene, CDR1 is MDHEN and CDR2 is SYDVKM. The CDR3 sequence is CASSFLNYGYTF. CDR3 coding DNA: TGTGCCAGCAGTTTCCTAAACTATGGCTACACCTTC.

The gene calls are TRBV15 and TRBJ1-5, with TRBD1 matching over 11 bases. Germline CDR1 LNHNV, CDR2 YYDKDF (reference sequence). There are 16 residues in the CDR3. V trimming: 0 bases; J trimming: 7 bases; junction bases outside the gene matches: 5. CDR3 sequence (DNA): TGTGCCACCAGCAGAGATTGGGGACAGGGGGGGCAGCCCCAGCATTTT. Protein sequence: CATSRDWGQGGQPQHF.

The V and J genes are TRBV28 and TRBJ2-1, with TRBD2 matching 9 bases. CDR3 length: 16 amino acids. Per germline, CDR1 MDHEN and CDR2 SYDVKM. V lost 2 bases and J lost 4; bases outside the gene matches: 6. The CDR3 loop reads CASSLLPSGEYNEQFF. DNA for the CDR3: TGTGCCAGCAGTTTACTCCCTAGCGGGGAGTACAATGAGCAGTTCTTC.

This chain joins TRBV18 and TRBJ1-3; D perhaps matches TRBD1 (5 bases). This CDR3 spans 15 amino acids. V gave up 0 bases and J gave up 1 base, with 7 bases separating them. Germline V gives CDR1 KGHSH, CDR2 LQKENI. The CDR3 bases are TGTGCCAGCTCACCACCGGGGGGGTCTGGAAACACCATATATTTT. This codes for CASSPPGGSGNTIYF. Full variable domain (rest looked up from reference TRBV18 and TRBJ1-3): NAGVMQNPRHLVRRRGQEARLRCSPMKGHSHVYWYRQLPEEGLKFMVYLQKENIIDESGMPKERFSAEFPKEGPSILRIQQVVRGDSAAYFCASSPPGGSGNTIYFGEGSWLTVV.

The sample holds a few counts of this clone. The V gene is TRBV7-9, the J gene TRBJ2-7, with no clear D. Germline assignment: CDR1 SEHNR and CDR2 FQNEAQ (reference sequence). The CDR3 is made up of 14 amino acids. V lost 0 bases, J lost 0 bases, and 6 bases lay in between. CDR3 loop: CASSLAAYSYEQYF. The CDR3 bases are TGTGCCAGCAGCTTAGCGGCTTACTCCTACGAGCAGTACTTC.

The chain couples TRBV28 to TRBJ2-5, with D maybe TRBD2 (6 bases). V lost 6 bases and J 5 bases, leaving 10 bases between the germline ends. The germline CDR1 and CDR2 sequences are MDHEN and SYDVKM. The CDR3 is 12 residues long. For the CDR3, the DNA is TGTGCCAGCAGGGGGGGACGGGAGACCCAGTACTTC. It is translated as CASRGGRETQYF.

V gene TRBV27 combines with J gene TRBJ2-7, with 10 bases aligning to TRBD2. This CDR3 has 15 amino acids. V dropped 6 bases and J dropped 0; count of bases not matched to a gene: 5. CDR1 is MNHEY and CDR2 is SMNVEV in the germline V gene (reference sequence). CDR3 protein: CASRQAGGSSYEQYF. CDR3 DNA: TGTGCCAGCAGACAAGCGGGAGGGAGCTCCTACGAGCAGTACTTC.

The rearrangement joins TRBV27 to TRBJ2-6; D not certain. This CDR3 has 17 residues. Looked up from germline, CDR1 is MNHEY and CDR2 is SMNVEV (reference sequence). With 3 bases removed from V and 3 bases from J, the gap between germline ends came to 15 bases. The DNA for the CDR3 is TGTGCCAGCAGTTTGAGAACTCCCTTTGGTGGGGCCAACGTCCTGACTTTC. Its protein product is CASSLRTPFGGANVLTF.

The chain employs TRBV4-1 and TRBJ1-1; a weak D match, TRBD1 (6 bases). The CDR3 contains 15 residues. Trimming left V 3 bases short and J 4 bases short, with 15 bases between. CDR1 MGHRA and CDR2 YSYEKL come from the germline V gene. For the CDR3, the DNA is TGCGCCAGCAGCCACTACTGGACAGCCTCCACTGAAGCTTTCTTT. Translating gives CASSHYWTASTEAFF.

The J gene is TRBJ2-1, the V gene TRBV7-9, with 15 bases lining up with TRBD2. The CDR3 length is 16 residues. V shed 5 bases and J 7 bases; nucleotides not matched to a gene: 6. Germline V CDR1 and CDR2: SEHNR, FQNEAQ (reference sequence). CDR3 DNA: TGTGCCAGCAGCGGACTAGCGGGAGGGCCGGGAAATGAGCAGTTCTTC. Translating gives CASSGLAGGPGNEQFF.

The sample holds a few counts of this clone. The genes are TRBV10-2 and TRBJ1-4; 7 bases align to TRBD1. This CDR3 is built from 13 residues. CDR1 and CDR2 from the germline V gene are WSHSY and SAAADI. The V and J ends lost 6 bases and 7 bases, in that order; junction bases with no gene match: 5. The CDR3 sequence is CASSRSGGEKLFF. CDR3 nucleotide sequence: TGCGCCAGCAGCCGGTCAGGGGGTGAAAAACTGTTTTTT.

In DNA, the CDR3 is TGTGCCAGCAGCCCGACCGAGCTAGCGCCTTACAATGAGCAGTTCTTC. It codes for CASSPTELAPYNEQFF. This sequence joins TRBV7-2 and TRBJ2-1; possibly TRBD2 for D (6 bases). The CDR3 covers 16 residues. The germline gives CDR1 SGHTA, CDR2 FQGNSA. The V end lost 5 bases, the J end lost 4 bases, and 18 bases lay between the germline ends.

This clone was recorded a few times. V is TRBV27 and J is TRBJ1-5; D not resolved. The germline V and J ends were trimmed by 2 bases and 5 bases, with 10 bases remaining between them. CDR1 is MNHEY, CDR2 SMNVEV, per germline (reference sequence). This CDR3 has 14 amino acids. Here the CDR3 DNA reads TGTGCCAGCAGTTTAGGTGGTCGGGATCAGCCCCAGCATTTT. Translation: CASSLGGRDQPQHF.

In DNA form, the CDR3 reads TGTGCCAGCAGCTCCTTGACAGGGAGTTTGAGCACTGAAGCTTTCTTT. It specifies CASSSLTGSLSTEAFF. The chain recombines TRBV7-3 with TRBJ1-1; 7 nucleotides match TRBD1. Per germline, CDR1 SGHTA and CDR2 FQGTGA. V lost 4 bases, J lost 4 bases, and 12 bases stayed unmatched. The CDR3 loop spans 16 amino acids.

J is TRBJ2-5 and V is TRBV18; perhaps TRBD1 as D (5 bases). Trimming removed 8 bases from V and 1 base from J, with 11 bases in between. The CDR3 consists of 13 residues. Germline V gives CDR1 KGHSH, CDR2 LQKENI. This CDR3 is CASTRQSQETQYF. As DNA, the CDR3 is TGTGCCAGCACGAGACAGAGCCAAGAGACCCAGTACTTC.